A single sample is the source of the 31 T cell receptor beta chains below, sequenced in a study of vaccination effects on CD4 cells after COVID-19. For these TCRs, the target antigens are not known. Method: immunoSEQ multiplex PCR; TCRdb's copy keeps in-frame clones and lacks some. Of 57,000 or so clones detected, around 73% appear once; the ten largest clones hold over 0.95%. Within the ViraFEST assay, antigen-specific CD4+ T cells underwent expansion with viral peptide pools prior to sequencing. When around ten days of culture had elapsed, CD4+ T cells were isolated. All participants had two doses of either the BNT162b2 or mRNA-1273 vaccine. The sample was CD4+ T cells from PBMCs cultured with HCoV-229E spike peptides, taken after COVID-19 vaccination. These receptors all stem from a human donor who received a COVID-19 vaccine.

J is TRBJ2-5 and V is TRBV5-1; 9 nucleotides match TRBD2. The ends lost 4 bases at V and 3 bases at J; junction bases unmatched: 4. This CDR3 has 14 amino acids. Germline V gene lookup returns CDR1 SGHRS and CDR2 YFSETQ. CDR3 nucleotides: TGCGCCAGCAGCGCCATAGCGGGGGAAGAGACCCAGTACTTC. Protein product: CASSAIAGEETQYF.

V usage is TRBV2 and J usage is TRBJ2-7; D is unclear. CDR3 length equals 12 residues. The germline V and J ends were trimmed by 3 bases and 2 bases, with 5 bases remaining between them. Germline values: CDR1 SNHLY, CDR2 FYNNEI. CDR3 loop: CASSDMTYEQYV. The CDR3 region has the DNA TGTGCCAGCAGTGATATGACCTACGAGCAGTACGTC.

The genes are TRBV5-1 and TRBJ2-3, with D unresolved. The V and J ends lost 0 bases and 1 base respectively, with 9 bases between them. In germline, CDR1 is SGHRS, CDR2 YFSETQ. The length of the CDR3 is 15 residues. The CDR3 DNA reads TGCGCCAGCAGCTTGGTTGGTCCACGCACAGATACGCAGTATTTT. This codes for CASSLVGPRTDTQYF.

The chain couples TRBV4-3 to TRBJ2-1; D may be TRBD2 (5 bases). Germline V gene sequence: CDR1 LGHNA, CDR2 YSLEER. Trimming removed 0 bases from V and 5 bases from J, with 11 bases in between. This CDR3 has 15 amino acids. Here the CDR3 DNA reads TGCGCCAGCAGCCAAGAAGGCCGAGGGCACAATGAGCAGTTCTTC. This codes for CASSQEGRGHNEQFF.

The rearrangement links TRBV2 to TRBJ1-1; tentatively, D is TRBD1 (5 bases). With 6 bases removed from V and 4 bases from J, the gap between germline ends came to 15 bases. The V gene's germline CDR1 is SNHLY and CDR2 FYNNEI. The CDR3 consists of 14 residues. The CDR3 DNA reads as TGTGCCAGCAGGGGAGGGACCGTTACCACTGAAGCTTTCTTT. Its protein is CASRGGTVTTEAFF.

Only one count was recorded for this clone. The rearrangement links TRBV27 to TRBJ1-2; D gene uncertain. The germline V and J ends were trimmed by 5 bases and 5 bases, with 15 bases remaining between them. This CDR3 has 14 amino acids. CDR1 and CDR2 (germline): MNHEY, SMNVEV (reference sequence). Written as DNA, the CDR3 is TGTGCCAGCAGTCAGGACCGGTATGAGTATGGCTACACCTTC. This gives the protein CASSQDRYEYGYTF.

This chain connects TRBV5-5 to TRBJ1-6; D uncertain. The germline V gene encodes CDR1 SGHKS and CDR2 YYEKEE (reference sequence). The V gene lost 0 bases and the J gene lost 8 bases, with 9 bases spanning the gap. This CDR3 is 14 amino acids long. This CDR3 reads CASSLAIQDSPLHF. CDR3 DNA: TGTGCCAGCAGCTTGGCCATCCAAGATTCACCCCTCCACTTT.

The chain combines TRBV30 with TRBJ2-1; TRBD2 might be the D (7 bases). CDR1 and CDR2 (germline): GTSNPN, SVGIG (reference sequence). V shed 6 bases and J shed 3 bases, with 18 bases lying between them. The CDR3 has 15 amino acids. This CDR3 is CACRGRGANYNEQFF. DNA of the CDR3: TGTGCCTGCCGGGGACGGGGGGCCAACTACAATGAGCAGTTCTTC. Complete variable domain (other parts from reference TRBV30 and TRBJ2-1): SQTIHQWPATLVQPVGSPLSLECTVEGTSNPNLYWYRQAAGRGLQLLFYSVGIGQISSEVPQNLSASRPQDRQFILSSKKLLLSDSGFYLCACRGRGANYNEQFFGPGTRLTVL.

This chain uses TRBV7-2 with TRBJ2-7, with D possibly being TRBD1 (5 bases). Germline CDR1 and CDR2: SGHTA and FQGNSA. The length of the CDR3 is 12 residues. Trimming took off 1 base at V and 6 bases at J, with 7 bases between the two ends. As DNA, the CDR3 is TGTGCCAGCAGCTTAGACAGGTCCGAGCAGTACGTC. Its protein is CASSLDRSEQYV.

The rearrangement uses TRBV9 and TRBJ2-3, with a tentative D call TRBD2 (5 bases). CDR3 length: 16 residues. The V end lost 4 bases, the J end lost 6 bases, and 21 bases lay between the germline ends. CDR1 SGDLS and CDR2 YYNGEE come from the germline V gene. CDR3 in amino acids: CASSQSGVGETDTQYF. The CDR3 coding sequence is TGTGCCAGCAGCCAGAGTGGGGTCGGGGAGACGGATACGCAGTATTTT.

The rearrangement uses TRBV5-1 and TRBJ1-1; the D is unclear. Germline lookup yields CDR1 SGHRS and CDR2 YFSETQ. The CDR3 sequence is 14 residues long. V was trimmed by 3 bases and J by 1 base, leaving 10 bases between them. The CDR3 DNA reads TGCGCCAGCAGCTGGGCTGGGGAGAACACTGAAGCTTTCTTT. Protein: CASSWAGENTEAFF.

V is TRBV6-1 and J is TRBJ2-3, with D hard to call. Germline V gene data show CDR1 as MNHNS and CDR2 as SASEGT. The CDR3 is made up of 14 amino acids. V was trimmed by 1 base and J by 5 bases, leaving 10 bases between them. CDR3 DNA: TGTGCCAGCAGTGAAGACTTCTCGGGAGATACGCAGTATTTT. Its protein is CASSEDFSGDTQYF.

The chain is built from TRBV19 and TRBJ2-5, with 13 bases lining up with TRBD2. V lost 5 bases, J lost 5 bases, and 8 bases stayed unmatched. Germline CDR1 is LNHDA and CDR2 is SQIVND (reference sequence). The CDR3 totals 16 residues. As DNA, the CDR3 is TGTGCCAGTAGTTCCATGACTAGCGGGGGGTCGGAGACCCAGTACTTC. As protein: CASSSMTSGGSETQYF.

The rearrangement uses TRBV5-5 and TRBJ2-7, with D tentatively TRBD2 (5 bases). The ends were cut back, 3 bases at V and 2 bases at J, with 9 bases in the middle. CDR1 SGHKS and CDR2 YYEKEE come from the germline V gene (reference sequence). The CDR3 runs 13 residues. CDR3 sequence reads: CASSWSGTYEQYV. As DNA, the CDR3 is TGTGCCAGCAGCTGGTCCGGGACCTACGAGCAGTACGTC.

The chain links TRBV2 to TRBJ2-6, with D uncertain. V was trimmed by 8 bases and J by 2 bases, leaving 13 bases between them. Germline V gene lookup returns CDR1 SNHLY and CDR2 FYNNEI. CDR3 length equals 15 residues. CDR3 residues: CASLLGKTGANVLTF. CDR3 bases: TGTGCCAGCCTGTTGGGGAAAACTGGGGCCAACGTCCTGACTTTC.

This chain uses TRBV24-1 with TRBJ2-4, with TRBD1 matching over 9 bases. Unmatched junction bases numbered 3, after V lost 3 bases and J lost 4 bases. The CDR3 is 15 residues long. The germline CDR1 and CDR2 sequences are KGHDR and SFDVKD. CDR3 bases: TGTGCCACCAGTGATCGACAGGGGGGAAAAAACATTCAGTACTTC. Protein sequence: CATSDRQGGKNIQYF.

Only a few counts were recorded for this clone. This chain uses TRBV4-1 with TRBJ2-1, with 7 bases that match TRBD2. Germline trimming cut 4 bases from V and 7 bases from J; bases unmatched to any gene: 13. This CDR3 has 16 residues. Germline V gene lookup returns CDR1 MGHRA and CDR2 YSYEKL. The CDR3 coding sequence is TGCGCCAGCAGCCGAAGGGACTACCCAACAAATAATGAGCAGTTCTTC. Protein product: CASSRRDYPTNNEQFF.

The rearrangement uses TRBV5-1 and TRBJ1-5, with D maybe TRBD1 (6 bases). CDR1 SGHRS and CDR2 YFSETQ come from the germline V gene. The CDR3 spans 15 residues. V dropped 0 bases and J dropped 2 bases, with 9 bases sitting between them. CDR3 residues: CASSLVAGGNQPQHF. The CDR3 DNA is TGCGCCAGCAGCTTGGTGGCAGGGGGCAATCAGCCCCAGCATTTT.

This clone was recorded once. The chain recombines TRBV19 with TRBJ1-6; maybe TRBD1 (5 bases). CDR3 size: 14 residues. The V and J ends lost 3 bases and 4 bases respectively, with 7 bases between them. The germline CDR1 and CDR2 sequences are LNHDA and SQIVND (reference sequence). CDR3 loop: CASSMTAYNSPLHF. The CDR3 coding sequence is TGTGCCAGTAGTATGACAGCTTATAATTCACCCCTCCACTTT.

V is TRBV2 and J is TRBJ2-1; 9 bases map to TRBD2. Germline CDR1 reads SNHLY; CDR2 reads FYNNEI. V lost 8 bases and J lost 0; bases outside the gene matches: 23. The CDR3 is 21 amino acids. The CDR3 loop reads CASGRPLTSGLPGSSYNEQFF. The CDR3 DNA is TGTGCCAGCGGAAGACCCCTGACTAGCGGACTCCCTGGTAGCTCCTACAATGAGCAGTTCTTC. Full variable domain (rest looked up from reference TRBV2 and TRBJ2-1): EPEVTQTPSHQVTQMGQEVILRCVPISNHLYFYWYRQILGQKVEFLVSFYNNEISEKSEIFDDQFSVERPDGSNFTLKIRSTKLEDSAMYFCASGRPLTSGLPGSSYNEQFFGPGTRLTVL.

The chain combines TRBV15 with TRBJ1-1, with D possibly being TRBD1 (6 bases). The ends were cut back, 1 base at V and 4 bases at J, with 10 bases in the middle. CDR3 size: 14 residues. Looked up from germline, CDR1 is LNHNV and CDR2 is YYDKDF (reference sequence). The DNA of the CDR3 is TGTGCCACCAGCAGAGTTACAGGGTCCACTGAAGCTTTCTTT. It is translated as CATSRVTGSTEAFF.

The rearrangement joins TRBV18 to TRBJ2-5; no reliable D call. The CDR3 loop spans 14 amino acids. Trimming cost V 2 bases and J 4 bases, with 11 bases left between them. The V gene's germline CDR1 is KGHSH and CDR2 LQKENI. The chain's CDR3 is CASSPIEVRETQYF. The CDR3 DNA reads TGTGCCAGCTCACCAATCGAGGTCCGAGAGACCCAGTACTTC.

The J gene is TRBJ2-2, the V gene TRBV7-9; 8 bases match TRBD1. The germline V gene has CDR1 SEHNR and CDR2 FQNEAQ (reference sequence). With 5 bases clipped from V and 6 bases from J, the junction kept 5 bases outside the gene matches. This CDR3 has 14 residues. CDR3 protein: CASSLRGRAGELFF. CDR3 nucleotides: TGTGCCAGCAGCCTCAGGGGGCGCGCCGGGGAGCTGTTTTTT. The full variable domain, with the rest looked up from reference TRBV7-9 and TRBJ2-2, is DTGVSQNPRHKITKRGQNVTFRCDPISEHNRLYWYRQTLGQGPEFLTYFQNEAQLEKSRLLSDRFSAERPKGSFSTLEIQRTEQGDSAMYLCASSLRGRAGELFFGEGSRLTVL.

The J gene is TRBJ2-1, the V gene TRBV5-1, with D unresolved. The CDR3 sequence is 15 residues long. Between the trimmed V and J ends, which lost 0 bases and 9 bases, there was a span of 16 bases. Germline CDR1 reads SGHRS; CDR2 reads YFSETQ. The CDR3 DNA sequence: TGCGCCAGCAGCTTGGCCGTTGCCCCAGGCGGTGAGCAGTTCTTC. Residues: CASSLAVAPGGEQFF.

The V and J genes are TRBV5-1 and TRBJ2-4, with D unresolved. This CDR3 has 16 residues. Germline values: CDR1 SGHRS, CDR2 YFSETQ. The germline V and J ends were trimmed by 1 base and 0 bases, with 11 bases remaining between them. CDR3 DNA: TGCGCCAGCAGCTTGAGTGACGGCATAGCCAAAAACATTCAGTACTTC. Encoded protein: CASSLSDGIAKNIQYF.

This clone was seen once. The chain's CDR3 is CASSLGGWGETQYF. The CDR3 DNA is TGTGCCAGCAGCTTAGGGGGTTGGGGAGAGACCCAGTACTTC. The rearrangement joins TRBV7-6 to TRBJ2-5; D is unresolved. Trimming took 1 base from V and 4 from J, leaving 10 bases between them. The CDR3 consists of 14 residues. CDR1 and CDR2 (germline): SGHVS, FNYEAQ.

The rearrangement links TRBV30 to TRBJ1-1, with TRBD1 matching over 7 bases. This CDR3 contains 13 residues. Germline V gene data show CDR1 as GTSNPN and CDR2 as SVGIG (reference sequence). In nucleotides, the CDR3 is TGTGCTTGCCACCCGGGACAGAGCACTGAAGCTTTCTTT. Protein product: CACHPGQSTEAFF.

The gene calls are TRBV6-5 and TRBJ1-2, with TRBD1 as a possible D gene (6 bases). Germline CDR1 reads MNHEY; CDR2 reads SVGAGI. The CDR3 spans 12 residues. Trimming took off 5 bases at V and 4 bases at J, with 8 bases between the two ends. CDR3 sequence: CASSQGFYGYTF. Written as DNA, the CDR3 is TGTGCCAGCAGTCAGGGGTTCTATGGCTACACCTTC.

V and J are TRBV10-2 and TRBJ2-2, with D uncertain. Germline values: CDR1 WSHSY, CDR2 SAAADI. CDR3 length: 14 residues. V was shortened by 4 bases and J by 1 base, with 7 bases between the two germline ends. CDR3 nucleotides: TGCGCCAGCAGTGCGAAGATGAACACCGGGGAGCTGTTTTTT. This translates into CASSAKMNTGELFF.

This clone appeared a few times. The chain carries TRBV10-1 and TRBJ2-1; D uncertain. This CDR3 is built from 16 residues. Germline V gene data show CDR1 as WNHNN and CDR2 as SYGVQD (reference sequence). The V gene lost 4 bases and the J gene lost 0 bases, with 13 bases spanning the gap. For the CDR3, the DNA is TGCGCCAGCAGTGGACTTAAGGCCGGCTCCTACAATGAGCAGTTCTTC. The encoded protein is CASSGLKAGSYNEQFF.

The chain carries TRBV15 and TRBJ1-2, with D unresolved. CDR1 is LNHNV and CDR2 is YYDKDF in the germline V gene (reference sequence). This CDR3 region has 13 residues. Trimming shortened V by 1 base and J by 1 base, and 4 bases separated the two germline ends. DNA of the CDR3: TGTGCCACCAGCAGAGGGGATAACTATGGCTACACCTTC. It codes for CATSRGDNYGYTF.